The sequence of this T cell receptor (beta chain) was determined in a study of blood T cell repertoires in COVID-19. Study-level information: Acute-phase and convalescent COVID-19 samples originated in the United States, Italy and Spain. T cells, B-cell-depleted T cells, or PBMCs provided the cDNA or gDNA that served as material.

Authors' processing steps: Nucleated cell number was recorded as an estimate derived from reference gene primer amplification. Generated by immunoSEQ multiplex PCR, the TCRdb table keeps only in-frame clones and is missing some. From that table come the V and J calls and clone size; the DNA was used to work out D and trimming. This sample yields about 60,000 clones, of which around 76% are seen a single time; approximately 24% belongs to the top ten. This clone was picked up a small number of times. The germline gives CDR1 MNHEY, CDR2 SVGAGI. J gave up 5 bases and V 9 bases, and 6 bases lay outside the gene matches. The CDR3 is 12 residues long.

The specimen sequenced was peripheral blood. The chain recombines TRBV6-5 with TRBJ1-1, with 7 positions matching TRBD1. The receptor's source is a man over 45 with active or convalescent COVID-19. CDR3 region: CASYRQGTEAFF. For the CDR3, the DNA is TGTGCCAGTTATCGACAGGGTACTGAAGCTTTCTTT.